This TCR beta chain was profiled in a study of Graves' ophthalmopathy and Graves' hyperthyroidism. Germline lookup yields CDR1 ENHRY and CDR2 SYGVKD. Trimming removed 6 bases from V and 6 bases from J, with 14 bases in between. This CDR3 region has 13 residues. Symptoms, serum thyroxine and TRAb, thyroid ultrasound, and orbital computed tomography formed the diagnostic basis. The study amplified TCR beta CDR3 regions using RNA transcripts. HTBI primers were used in a first-round RT-PCR, which preceded a second-round multiplex PCR. TCRdb reprocessed the multiplex PCR reads with MiXCR, giving one entry per CDR3 protein. The table has around 1,200,000 distinct CDR3 sequences, approximately 35% seen once.

This receptor was obtained from an adult man with Graves' hyperthyroidism. V is TRBV10-3 and J is TRBJ1-1, with a weak D call TRBD1 (6 bases). The sample comprised peripheral blood or thyroid tissue (not recorded which). DNA for the CDR3: TGTGCCATCAGCCTGGGACACAGGTCTGAAGCTTTCTTT. Its protein product is CAISLGHRSEAFF.